One and the same sample provided the 17 T cell receptor beta chains below, sequenced in a study of neurological immune-mediated disorders. TCRdb re-analysed the 5' RACE reads in MiXCR, keeping a single row per CDR3 protein. This table holds about 120,000 distinct CDR3 sequences, 3% to 3.5% found once. The sequenced material came from PBMCs. The receptors come from a woman aged 30 to 39 with multiple sclerosis.

This clonotype showed up many times. This chain joins TRBV20-1 and TRBJ1-6; no definite D call. Germline CDR1 DFQATT, CDR2 SNEGSKA (reference sequence). This CDR3 spans 14 amino acids. CDR3: CSLRALRDNSPLHF. In nucleotides, the CDR3 is TGCAGCCTCCGGGCCCTCCGTGATAATTCACCCCTCCACTTT.

This clonotype has a count of ten or more. The rearrangement joins TRBV7-7 to TRBJ2-5, with D tentatively TRBD1 (7 bases). The germline V gene has CDR1 SSHAT and CDR2 FNYEAQ (reference sequence). Trimming left V 5 bases short and J 7 bases short, with 14 bases between. The CDR3 length is 13 residues. The CDR3 region is CASSPRGRGTQYF. The CDR3 DNA reads as TGTGCCAGCAGCCCAAGGGGGCGGGGGACCCAGTACTTC.

There are many counts of this clonotype. The chain has TRBV12-3 or TRBV12-4 and TRBJ2-2, with 8 bases matching TRBD2. The trim removed 4 bases at V and 1 base at J, leaving 8 bases unmatched. CDR3 length equals 17 residues. The CDR3 region is CASSSGLGGVNTGELFF. Written as DNA, the CDR3 is TGTGCCAGCAGTTCCGGACTCGGGGGGGTGAACACCGGGGAGCTGTTTTTT.

This clonotype was seen at least ten times. The chain combines TRBV7-2 with TRBJ2-4; the D is unclear. Trimming pared 5 bases from V and 7 bases from J, leaving 18 bases between. Germline CDR1 SGHTA, CDR2 FQGNSA. The CDR3 loop spans 15 amino acids. CDR3 nucleotide sequence: TGTGCCAGCAGCCCCTCCAGTTCACCCAGGAACATTCAGTACTTC. Encoded protein: CASSPSSSPRNIQYF. The variable domain in full, with the rest retrieved from reference TRBV7-2 and TRBJ2-4, is GAGVSQSPSNKVTEKGKDVELRCDPISGHTALYWYRQSLGQGLEFLIYFQGNSAPDKSGLPSDRFSAERTGGSVSTLTIQRTQQEDSAVYLCASSPSSSPRNIQYFGAGTRLSVL.

The CDR3 coding sequence is TGTGCCAGCAGCTACCGAAAGAACACCGGGGAGCTGTTTTTT. It translates to CASSYRKNTGELFF. This chain connects TRBV7-6 to TRBJ2-2; the D is unclear. Per germline, CDR1 SGHVS and CDR2 FNYEAQ. The CDR3 extends over 14 amino acids. V lost 4 bases and J lost 1, with 7 bases in between.

This clonotype was seen many times. J is TRBJ2-6 and V is TRBV20-1, with a possible D match to TRBD2 (6 bases). The germline gives CDR1 DFQATT, CDR2 SNEGSKA (reference sequence). V shed 6 bases and J shed 3 bases, with 18 bases lying between them. The CDR3 sequence is 16 residues long. The CDR3 bases are TGCAGTGCCGCGGGAAGGGTCCTTTTTGGGGCCAACGTCCTGACTTTC. It is translated as CSAAGRVLFGANVLTF.

The table lists this clonotype with a few counts. CDR3 bases: TGCAGTGCTAGCACTAGCGGGAGGGTTGACAATGAGCAGTTCTTC. Translated, it gives CSASTSGRVDNEQFF. The rearrangement uses TRBV20-1 and TRBJ2-1; TRBD2 matches at 13 bases. The CDR3 has 15 amino acids. The junction had 4 bases not matched to a gene; V was cut back by 3 bases and J by 5 bases. Looked up from germline, CDR1 is DFQATT and CDR2 is SNEGSKA (reference sequence).

In its sample, this clonotype was seen many times. J is TRBJ2-7 and V is TRBV15, with TRBD2 matching 7 bases. The CDR3 is 14 residues long. Germline-derived CDR1 and CDR2 are LNHNV and YYDKDF (reference sequence). Trimming cost V 0 bases and J 2 bases; bases outside gene matches: 1. DNA of the CDR3: TGTGCCACCAGCAGAGATCGGGGGGCCTACGAGCAGTACTTC. Protein product: CATSRDRGAYEQYF.

The sample holds many counts of this clonotype. The chain combines TRBV27 with TRBJ1-1; TRBD1 might be the D (5 bases). From germline, CDR1 is MNHEY and CDR2 SMNVEV (reference sequence). Trimming stripped 4 bases from V and 1 base from J, with 7 bases between. The CDR3 runs to 13 residues. Written as DNA, the CDR3 is TGTGCCAGCAGTTGGGACGGGAACACTGAAGCTTTCTTT. Amino acids: CASSWDGNTEAFF.

This clonotype was observed many times. In nucleotides, the CDR3 is TGTGCCAGCAGCTATCGAGGGTCGAACACCGGGGAGCTGTTTTTT. Protein sequence: CASSYRGSNTGELFF. The chain has TRBV5-5 and TRBJ2-2; the D gene is possibly TRBD2 (5 bases). V was trimmed by 3 bases and J by 0 bases, leaving 9 bases between them. The V gene's germline CDR1 is SGHKS and CDR2 YYEKEE (reference sequence). CDR3 length: 15 residues.

The sample holds many counts of this clonotype. V is TRBV20-1 and J is TRBJ2-7, with D perhaps matching TRBD2 (5 bases). Trimming cost V 6 bases and J 5 bases, with 26 bases left between them. Looked up from germline, CDR1 is DFQATT and CDR2 is SNEGSKA (reference sequence). The CDR3 is 16 residues long. CDR3 DNA sequence: TGCAGTGCAGTTGGCGCAGACCTAGGGAAGAGGGACGAGCAGTACTTC. It codes for CSAVGADLGKRDEQYF.

This chain connects TRBV19 to TRBJ1-1; TRBD1 matches 11 bases. Trimming took 5 bases from V and 5 from J; bases not matched to a gene: 10. The CDR3 is 16 residues long. Germline V lookup: CDR1 LNHDA, CDR2 SQIVND (reference sequence). This chain's CDR3 is CASSPARGTGGTEAFF. The CDR3 region has the DNA TGTGCCAGTAGTCCTGCCAGGGGGACAGGGGGAACTGAAGCTTTCTTT.

At least ten counts were recorded for this clonotype. V is TRBV5-1 and J is TRBJ1-4; D gene unclear. The germline CDR1 and CDR2 sequences are SGHRS and YFSETQ. This CDR3 contains 14 residues. Trimming pared 0 bases from V and 10 bases from J, leaving 13 bases between. CDR3 residues: CASSLDRVEGKLFF. CDR3 sequence (DNA): TGCGCCAGCAGCTTGGATCGGGTTGAGGGAAAACTGTTTTTT.

This clonotype was recorded at least ten times. The chain couples TRBV7-9 to TRBJ2-1, with D unresolved. Germline-derived CDR1 and CDR2 are SEHNR and FQNEAQ (reference sequence). The CDR3 is made up of 16 amino acids. The V end lost 9 bases, the J end lost 0 bases, and 18 bases lay between the germline ends. The CDR3 coding sequence is TGTGCCAGTACCGTCCGCAGTGGGGTCTCCTACAATGAGCAGTTCTTC. Protein sequence: CASTVRSGVSYNEQFF.

This clonotype was counted many times. The gene calls are TRBV7-8 and TRBJ2-7, with D possibly matching TRBD1 (5 bases). The CDR3 runs 13 residues. Trimming removed 4 bases from V and 6 bases from J, with 13 bases in between. Germline CDR1 reads SGHVS; CDR2 reads FQNEAQ. The CDR3 sequence is CASSSDPRGEQYF. Written as DNA, the CDR3 is TGTGCCAGCAGCTCTGATCCTAGGGGCGAGCAGTACTTC.

This clonotype has at least ten counts. The rearrangement uses TRBV2 and TRBJ2-2; D is undetermined. CDR1 is SNHLY, CDR2 FYNNEI, per germline. CDR3 length equals 15 residues. V lost 2 bases and J lost 4, with 11 bases in between. DNA of the CDR3: TGTGCCAGCAGTGAATGGGATTTGGTCACCGGGGAGCTGTTTTTT. This sequence encodes CASSEWDLVTGELFF.

This clonotype was picked up many times. The chain couples TRBV2 to TRBJ2-7; 8 bases match TRBD1. CDR1 SNHLY and CDR2 FYNNEI come from the germline V gene. Trimming removed 9 bases from V and 6 bases from J; junction bases left unmatched: 4. The CDR3 length is 11 residues. The CDR3 region is CASNTGGEQYF. CDR3 sequence (DNA): TGTGCCAGTAACACAGGGGGCGAGCAGTACTTC.